These T cell receptor beta chains were read from a single sample in a study of blood T cell repertoires in COVID-19. Sequencing was performed with immunoSEQ multiplex PCR; in TCRdb, only in-frame clones are kept and a portion is missing. The profile shows some 500,000 clones, 85% to 90% of them singletons. Sequenced input: peripheral blood. The receptors were gathered from a woman between 50 and 59 years old with COVID-19, enrolled during active disease. Both conserved end residues are part of each CDR3. D genes are given only for firm matches. The size field is filled for only some rows; it gives once, few, many or a size class.

clone_size j_call d_call v_call cdr3_nt cdr3_aa
NA TRBJ2-3 NA TRBV9 TGTGCCAGCAGCCCGCGGGCCTCCGTGGGCCCAGATACGCAGTATTTT CASSPRASVGPDTQYF
NA TRBJ1-1 TRBD1 TRBV6-1 TGTGCCAGCAGTGACCCACGGACAGGAGGAAACACTGAAGCTTTCTTT CASSDPRTGGNTEAFF
NA TRBJ1-1 NA TRBV5-6 TGTGCCAGCAGCTTGGTACTTCTAAGGGGCACTGAAGCTTTCTTT CASSLVLLRGTEAFF
NA TRBJ1-1 NA TRBV7-8 TGTGCCAGCAGCTTCGCGGGTCTCAACACTGAAGCTTTCTTT CASSFAGLNTEAFF
NA TRBJ2-1 TRBD2 TRBV12-3/TRBV12-4 TGTGCCAGCAGGACTAGCGGGGCCAATGAGCAGTTCTTC CASRTSGANEQFF
NA TRBJ1-1 NA TRBV15 TGTGCCACCAGCAGAGATCGGGGGAGGTTCGGCACTGAAGCTTTCTTT CATSRDRGRFGTEAFF
NA TRBJ2-2 TRBD1 TRBV19 TGTGCCAGTAGTATACAAAGCAGGGGGACCGGGGAGCTGTTTTTT CASSIQSRGTGELFF
NA TRBJ2-1 NA TRBV30 TGTGCCTGGAGGGTGGACACAAGCACGTTCTTC CAWRVDTSTFF
NA TRBJ2-2 NA TRBV2 TGTGCCAGCAGGTACAGTGCCGGGGAGCTGTTTTTT CASRYSAGELFF
NA TRBJ2-7 TRBD2 TRBV7-2 TGTGCCAGCAGGGAAAGGGCTAGCGGGTACGAGCAGTACTTC CASRERASGYEQYF
NA TRBJ2-7 NA TRBV6-6 TGTGCCAGCAGTTACTCGAGGGGGGGATACGAGCAGTACTTC CASSYSRGGYEQYF
NA TRBJ1-1 NA TRBV12-3/TRBV12-4 TGTGCCAGCAGGGTGGGGGGGAGCACTGAAGCTTTCTTT CASRVGGSTEAFF
NA TRBJ1-4 NA TRBV6-5 TGTGCCGCGGGGCGAGATGAAAAACTGTTTTTT CAAGRDEKLFF
many TRBJ1-1 NA TRBV2 TGTGCCAGCAGTGCAAGGAATTGGCTGGGGCGGTTGAACACTGAAGCTTTCTTT CASSARNWLGRLNTEAFF
NA TRBJ2-7 TRBD1 TRBV7-8 TGTGCCAGCAGCTTAGAGACAGGGCGACTATCTTCCTACGAGCAGTACTTC CASSLETGRLSSYEQYF
NA TRBJ1-5 TRBD1 TRBV4-1 TGCGCCAGCAGCCAACTCTTCAGGACAGGGTCCCGGGATCAGCCCCAGCATTTT CASSQLFRTGSRDQPQHF
NA TRBJ2-1 NA TRBV2 TGTGCCAGCACCTGGTTTAGGGCCGGGGATGAGCAGTTCTTC CASTWFRAGDEQFF
NA TRBJ1-5 NA TRBV6-2/TRBV6-3 TGTGCCAGCAGTTATTCGGGGGGGTACAATCAGCCCCAGCATTTT CASSYSGGYNQPQHF
NA TRBJ2-1 TRBD2 TRBV18 TGTGCCAGCTCACTCCTCTCGCGGGGGAACTACAATGAGCAGTTCTTC CASSLLSRGNYNEQFF
NA TRBJ2-2 NA TRBV2 TGTGCCAGCAGTGAACGGGGGGCAGGCGGGGAGCTGTTTTTT CASSERGAGGELFF
NA TRBJ1-2 TRBD1 TRBV5-4 TGTGCCAGCAGCTTACGACAGGGGGCGGGAGGCTACACCTTC CASSLRQGAGGYTF
NA TRBJ1-5 NA TRBV28 TGTGCCAGCAGTCCGAGACTTGCGTATAGCAATCAGCCCCAGCATTTT CASSPRLAYSNQPQHF
NA TRBJ2-6 NA TRBV24-1 TGTGCCACCAGTGATTACAAGGGGCCTGGGGCCAACGTCCTGACTTTC CATSDYKGPGANVLTF
NA TRBJ2-7 TRBD2 TRBV19 TGTGCCAGTAGTATAAATCCACAAGCGGGGGGCGGCGAGCAGTACTTC CASSINPQAGGGEQYF
NA TRBJ2-7 NA TRBV6-5 TGTGCCAGCAGTAGGGGGGGGACACTTTCCTACGAGCAGTACTTC CASSRGGTLSYEQYF
NA TRBJ2-3 NA TRBV28 TGTGCCAGCAACTCCCACGTATACGATACGCAGTATTTT CASNSHVYDTQYF
NA TRBJ1-2 NA TRBV27 TGTGCCAGCAGTCTGAGGGCCCCGAGGGGGTATGGCTACACCTTC CASSLRAPRGYGYTF
NA TRBJ1-2 TRBD1 TRBV27 TGTGCCAGCAGTTTAGCAGGACAGGGAATGAGGGGCTACACCTTC CASSLAGQGMRGYTF
NA TRBJ1-6 TRBD1 TRBV28 TGTGCCAGCAGTCCGGGGACAGCAAATTCACCCCTCCACTTT CASSPGTANSPLHF
NA TRBJ2-7 NA TRBV6-2/TRBV6-3 TGTGCCAGCAGCCCGGCCAGCTCCTACGAGCAGTACTTC CASSPASSYEQYF
NA TRBJ1-4 NA TRBV19 TGTGCCAGTAGTATAGGGTCAGGGACAACTAATGAAAAACTGTTTTTT CASSIGSGTTNEKLFF
NA TRBJ2-5 TRBD2 TRBV7-9 TGTGCCAGCACCCTTCGGGAGGGGAACCAAGAGACCCAGTACTTC CASTLREGNQETQYF
NA TRBJ2-3 TRBD1 TRBV4-2 TGTGCCAGCAGCCGAGAGGTTCCCGGGACAGGGCACACAGATACGCAGTATTTT CASSREVPGTGHTDTQYF
NA TRBJ1-2 NA TRBV19 TGTGCCAGTAGGTCACAGGTCGGAAGGGACTATGGCTACACCTTC CASRSQVGRDYGYTF
NA TRBJ1-2 NA TRBV12-3/TRBV12-4 TGTGCCAGCAGTTTATCTCCTTTATATGGCTACACCTTC CASSLSPLYGYTF
NA TRBJ2-7 NA TRBV11-3 TGTGCCAGCAGCTTAGACGGAGACTACGAGCAGTACTTC CASSLDGDYEQYF
NA TRBJ2-3 TRBD2 TRBV7-3 TGTGCCAGCAGCCTGGAGGGACTAGCGGACTCTAGCACAGATACGCAGTATTTT CASSLEGLADSSTDTQYF
NA TRBJ2-7 NA TRBV11-1 TGTGCCAGCAGCTTGTCACGAGATTACGAGCAGTACTTC CASSLSRDYEQYF
NA TRBJ2-3 TRBD1 TRBV18 TGTGCCAGCTCACCCGACAGGGGCACAGATACGCAGTATTTT CASSPDRGTDTQYF
NA TRBJ2-7 TRBD2 TRBV3-1/TRBV3-2 TGTGCCAGCAGCCAAGGGCTAGCGGGGGGGCTGGGGGAGCAGTACTTC CASSQGLAGGLGEQYF
once TRBJ1-5 NA TRBV4-1 TGCGCCAGCAGCCAAGGGTTCGGGGAGGTCCTCAATCAGCCCCAGCATTTT CASSQGFGEVLNQPQHF
NA TRBJ2-3 TRBD2 TRBV5-4 TGTGCCAGCAGCTTGGGACTAGCGGTCACAGATACGCAGTATTTT CASSLGLAVTDTQYF
NA TRBJ1-2 NA TRBV24-1 TGTGCCACCAGTGATCTGGGCAGGGGATACTACTTC CATSDLGRGYYF
NA TRBJ2-7 TRBD1 TRBV10-1 TGCGCCAGCAGCTCGGGGACAGGAGGAGGAGAGCAGTACTTC CASSSGTGGGEQYF
once TRBJ1-4 TRBD1 TRBV27 TGTGCCAGCCGGGGACAGGGTACTGAAAAACTGTTTTTT CASRGQGTEKLFF
NA TRBJ1-4 NA TRBV3-1/TRBV3-2 TGTGCCAGCAGCCAAGGTCTCGCCCGTAGTGAAAAACTGTTTTTT CASSQGLARSEKLFF
NA TRBJ1-2 NA TRBV19 TGTGCCAGTACGAGGGAAGGCAACTATGGCTACACCTTC CASTREGNYGYTF
few TRBJ1-1 NA TRBV29-1 TGCAGCGTTGGCGACAGATTGAACACTGAAGCTTTCTTT CSVGDRLNTEAFF
few TRBJ1-2 TRBD1 TRBV2 TGTGCCGTCCAGGGGGGTTGGGACAGGGGTAACTATGGCTACACCTTC CAVQGGWDRGNYGYTF
once TRBJ1-6 NA TRBV5-4 TGTGCCAGCAGTTTTGTGGTGTTGTCGGGAAATAATTCACCCCTCCACTTT CASSFVVLSGNNSPLHF
NA TRBJ2-7 NA TRBV7-8 TGTGCCAGCAGCTTAGTCGGCAGGGGGGCCTACGAGCAGTACTTC CASSLVGRGAYEQYF